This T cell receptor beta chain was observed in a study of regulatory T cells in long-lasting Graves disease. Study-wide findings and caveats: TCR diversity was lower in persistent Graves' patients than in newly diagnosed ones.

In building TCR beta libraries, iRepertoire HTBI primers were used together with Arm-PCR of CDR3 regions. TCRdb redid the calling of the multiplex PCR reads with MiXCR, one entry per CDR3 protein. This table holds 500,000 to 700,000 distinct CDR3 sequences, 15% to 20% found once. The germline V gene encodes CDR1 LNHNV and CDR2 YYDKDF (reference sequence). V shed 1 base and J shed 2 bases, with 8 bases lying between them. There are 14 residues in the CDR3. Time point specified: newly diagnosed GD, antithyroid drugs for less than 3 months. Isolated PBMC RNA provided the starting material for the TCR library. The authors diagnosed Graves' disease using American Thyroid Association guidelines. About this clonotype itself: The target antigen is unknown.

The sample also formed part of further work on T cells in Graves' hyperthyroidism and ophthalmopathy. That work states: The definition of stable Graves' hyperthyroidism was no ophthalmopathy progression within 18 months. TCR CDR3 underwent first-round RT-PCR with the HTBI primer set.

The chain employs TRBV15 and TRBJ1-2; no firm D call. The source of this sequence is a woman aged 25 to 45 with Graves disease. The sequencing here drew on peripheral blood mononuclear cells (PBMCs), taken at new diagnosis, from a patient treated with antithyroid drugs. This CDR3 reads CATSRGPLNYGYTF. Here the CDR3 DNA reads TGTGCCACCAGCAGAGGACCGTTGAACTATGGCTACACCTTC.